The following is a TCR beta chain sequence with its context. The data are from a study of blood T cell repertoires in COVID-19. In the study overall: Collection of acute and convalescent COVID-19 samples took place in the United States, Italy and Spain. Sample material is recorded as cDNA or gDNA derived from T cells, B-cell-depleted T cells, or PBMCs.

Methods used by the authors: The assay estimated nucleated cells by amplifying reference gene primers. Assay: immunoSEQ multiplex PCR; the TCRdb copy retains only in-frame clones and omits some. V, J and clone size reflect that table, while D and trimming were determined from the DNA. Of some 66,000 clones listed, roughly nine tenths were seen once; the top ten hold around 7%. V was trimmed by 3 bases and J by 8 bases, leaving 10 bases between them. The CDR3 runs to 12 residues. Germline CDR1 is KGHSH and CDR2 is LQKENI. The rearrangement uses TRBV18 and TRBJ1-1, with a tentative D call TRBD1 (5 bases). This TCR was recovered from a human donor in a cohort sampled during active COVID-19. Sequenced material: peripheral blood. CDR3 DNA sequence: TGTGCCAGCTCACCGTGGAGGGACGAAGCTTTCTTT. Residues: CASSPWRDEAFF.